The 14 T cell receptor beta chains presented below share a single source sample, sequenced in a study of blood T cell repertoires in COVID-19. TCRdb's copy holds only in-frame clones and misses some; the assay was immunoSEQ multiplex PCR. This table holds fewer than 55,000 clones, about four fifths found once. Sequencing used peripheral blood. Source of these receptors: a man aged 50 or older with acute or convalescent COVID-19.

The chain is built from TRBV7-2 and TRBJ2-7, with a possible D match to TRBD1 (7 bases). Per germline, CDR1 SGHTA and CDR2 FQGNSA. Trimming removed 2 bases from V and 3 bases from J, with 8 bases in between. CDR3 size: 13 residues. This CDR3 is CASSLQGGYEQYF. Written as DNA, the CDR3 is TGTGCCAGCAGCTTACAGGGGGGCTACGAGCAGTACTTC.

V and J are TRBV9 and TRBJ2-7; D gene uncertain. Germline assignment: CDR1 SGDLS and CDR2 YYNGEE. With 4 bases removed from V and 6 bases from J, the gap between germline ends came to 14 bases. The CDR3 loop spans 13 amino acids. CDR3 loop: CASSKITRSEQYF. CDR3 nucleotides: TGTGCCAGCAGCAAAATAACAAGGAGCGAGCAGTACTTC. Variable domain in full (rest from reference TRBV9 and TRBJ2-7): DSGVTQTPKHLITATGQRVTLRCSPRSGDLSVYWYQQSLDQGLQFLIQYYNGEERAKGNILERFSAQQFPDLHSELNLSSLELGDSALYFCASSKITRSEQYFGPGTRLTVT.

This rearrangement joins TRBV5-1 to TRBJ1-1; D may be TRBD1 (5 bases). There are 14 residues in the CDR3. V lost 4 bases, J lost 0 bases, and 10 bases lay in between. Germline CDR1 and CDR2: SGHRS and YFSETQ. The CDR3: CASSPDTLNTEAFF. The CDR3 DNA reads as TGCGCCAGCAGCCCGGACACCTTGAACACTGAAGCTTTCTTT.

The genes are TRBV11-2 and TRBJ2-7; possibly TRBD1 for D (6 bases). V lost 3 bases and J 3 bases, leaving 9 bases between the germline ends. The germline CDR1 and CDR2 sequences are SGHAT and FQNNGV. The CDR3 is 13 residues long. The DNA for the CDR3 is TGTGCCAGCAGCTTGGACAGCTACTACGAGCAGTACTTC. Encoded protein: CASSLDSYYEQYF. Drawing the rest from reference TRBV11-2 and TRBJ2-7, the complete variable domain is EAGVAQSPRYKIIEKRQSVAFWCNPISGHATLYWYQQILGQGPKLLIQFQNNGVVDDSQLPKDRFSAERLKGVDSTLKIQPAKLEDSAVYLCASSLDSYYEQYFGPGTRLTVT.

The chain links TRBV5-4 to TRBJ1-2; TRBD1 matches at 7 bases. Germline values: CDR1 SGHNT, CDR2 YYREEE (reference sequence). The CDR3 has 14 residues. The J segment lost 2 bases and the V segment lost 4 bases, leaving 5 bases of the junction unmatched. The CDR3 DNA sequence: TGTGCCAGCAGCGGAGGGACAGAGAACTATGGCTACACCTTC. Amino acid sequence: CASSGGTENYGYTF.

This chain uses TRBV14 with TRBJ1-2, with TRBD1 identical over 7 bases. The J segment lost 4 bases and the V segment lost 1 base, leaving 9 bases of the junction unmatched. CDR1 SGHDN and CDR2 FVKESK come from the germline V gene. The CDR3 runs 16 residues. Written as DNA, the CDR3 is TGTGCCAGCAGCCAAGGGTCGACAGGGTGGGGCTATGGCTACACCTTC. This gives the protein CASSQGSTGWGYGYTF.

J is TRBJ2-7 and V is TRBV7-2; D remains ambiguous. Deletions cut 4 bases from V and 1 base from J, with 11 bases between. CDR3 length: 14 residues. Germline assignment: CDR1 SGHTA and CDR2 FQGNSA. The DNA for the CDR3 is TGTGCCAGCAGCTGGCGGTTACGATCCTACGAGCAGTACTTC. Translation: CASSWRLRSYEQYF.

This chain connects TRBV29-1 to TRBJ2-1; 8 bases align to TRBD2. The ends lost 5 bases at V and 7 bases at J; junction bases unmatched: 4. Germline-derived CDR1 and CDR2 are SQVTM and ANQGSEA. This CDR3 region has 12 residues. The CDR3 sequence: CSVSGRGNEQFF. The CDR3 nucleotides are TGCAGCGTTAGCGGGAGAGGGAATGAGCAGTTCTTC.

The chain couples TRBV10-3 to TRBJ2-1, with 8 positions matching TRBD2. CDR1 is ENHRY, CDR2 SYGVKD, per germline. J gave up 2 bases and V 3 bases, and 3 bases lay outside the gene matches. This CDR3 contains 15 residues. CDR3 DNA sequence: TGTGCCATCAGTGATTTAGCGGGGACCTACAATGAGCAGTTCTTC. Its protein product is CAISDLAGTYNEQFF.

The CDR3 loop is CATGRDSQYKNIQYF. CDR3 nucleotide sequence: TGTGCCACGGGTAGGGACAGCCAATACAAAAACATTCAGTACTTC. V and J are TRBV10-3 and TRBJ2-4; TRBD1 agrees at 7 bases. The V segment lost 10 bases and the J segment 3 bases; nucleotides outside the gene matches: 12. Germline CDR1 is ENHRY and CDR2 is SYGVKD. The CDR3 length is 15 residues.

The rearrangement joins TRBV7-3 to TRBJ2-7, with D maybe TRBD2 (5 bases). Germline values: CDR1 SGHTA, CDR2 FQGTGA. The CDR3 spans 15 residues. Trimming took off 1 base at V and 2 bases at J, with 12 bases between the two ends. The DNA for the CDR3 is TGTGCCAGCAGCTTAAGCTACGGGATTGCCTACGAGCAGTACTTC. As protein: CASSLSYGIAYEQYF.

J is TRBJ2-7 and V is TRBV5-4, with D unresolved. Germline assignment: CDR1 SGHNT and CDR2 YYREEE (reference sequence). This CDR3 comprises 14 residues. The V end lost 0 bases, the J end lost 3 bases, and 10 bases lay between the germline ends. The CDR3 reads CASSLVGVGYEQYF. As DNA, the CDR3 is TGTGCCAGCAGCTTGGTCGGAGTGGGCTACGAGCAGTACTTC.

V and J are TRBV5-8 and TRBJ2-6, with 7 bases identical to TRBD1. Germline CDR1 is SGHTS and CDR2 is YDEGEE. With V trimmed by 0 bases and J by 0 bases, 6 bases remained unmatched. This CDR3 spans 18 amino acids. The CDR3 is CASSLAGDSFSGANVLTF. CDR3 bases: TGTGCCAGCAGCTTGGCCGGGGACAGCTTCTCTGGGGCCAACGTCCTGACTTTC.

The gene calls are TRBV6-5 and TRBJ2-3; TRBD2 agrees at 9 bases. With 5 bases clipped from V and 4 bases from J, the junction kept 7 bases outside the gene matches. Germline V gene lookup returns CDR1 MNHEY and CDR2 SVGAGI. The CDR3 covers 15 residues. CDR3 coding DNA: TGTGCCAGCAGTCAGACTAGCGGAGGCTCAGATACGCAGTATTTT. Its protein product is CASSQTSGGSDTQYF.